The T cell receptor beta chain described here comes from a study of T cell repertoires in cytomegalovirus infection (dated by TCRdb to the late 2010s). Regarding the research as a whole: Donor HLA type was relevant to the analysis, because carriage of CMV infection together with the matching HLA type was indicated by public TCR beta signatures.

Sequencing was performed on an Illumina HiSeq 1500. The public reads were reanalyzed by TCRdb: fastp trimming at Q25, MiXCR alignment, in-frame beta chains only. Merged by CDR3 protein, the rows form single entries marked with the most common genes and DNA. The sample table records nearly 650,000 distinct CDR3 sequences; 20% to 30% of these occur just once. Roughly 8% of the sample belongs to the ten largest clones. The full study reports these points: The ex vivo response was dominated by HLA-C-restricted CMV-specific TCR beta clonotypes, which also provided the single most frequent clonotype in two of eight donors. Cumulative frequency of public TCR beta family members discriminated carriers of CMV infection plus the relevant HLA type in this cohort and an independent 352-donor cohort.

This clonotype occurred a few times. What antigen it recognizes has not been identified. No base quality values were provided; no much bigger clone lies one nucleotide off. Sequencing was done on a sample of CD8+ T cells from PBMCs. This sequence originates from a human donor in good health (CMV status not recorded). Some clones in this sample may be carry-over from other donors' samples.

The sequenced DNA is TGTGCCAGCTCGGGGGGGGCAGGTGCCTACGAGCAGTACGTC. It translates as CASSGGAGAYEQYV. The chain is encoded by TRBV18 joined to TRBJ2-7; TRBD2 might be the D gene, on 7 matching bases. Trimming at the junction amounts to 6 bases on V and 2 bases on J, and the germline ends lie 14 bases apart. The cysteine opens and the valine closes a CDR3 of 14 amino acids. CDR3 DNA only is kept here, 42 bases in frame from base 1. The germline V gene sets CDR1 to KGHSH and CDR2 to LQKENI.